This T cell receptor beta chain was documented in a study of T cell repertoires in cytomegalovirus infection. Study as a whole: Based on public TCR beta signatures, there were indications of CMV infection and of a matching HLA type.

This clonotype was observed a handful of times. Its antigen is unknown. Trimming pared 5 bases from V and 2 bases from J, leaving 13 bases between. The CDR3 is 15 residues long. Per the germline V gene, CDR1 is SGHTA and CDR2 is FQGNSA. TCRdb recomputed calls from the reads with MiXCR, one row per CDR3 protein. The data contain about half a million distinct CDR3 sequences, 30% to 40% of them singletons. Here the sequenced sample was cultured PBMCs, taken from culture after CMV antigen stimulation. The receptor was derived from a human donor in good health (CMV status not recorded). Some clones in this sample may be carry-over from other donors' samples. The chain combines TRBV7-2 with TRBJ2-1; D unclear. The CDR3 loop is CASSPRAVTYNEQFF. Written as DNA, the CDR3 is TGTGCCAGCAGCCCCCGGGCCGTAACCTACAATGAGCAGTTCTTC. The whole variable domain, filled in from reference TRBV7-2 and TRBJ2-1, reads GAGVSQSPSNKVTEKGKDVELRCDPISGHTALYWYRQSLGQGLEFLIYFQGNSAPDKSGLPSDRFSAERTGGSVSTLTIQRTQQEDSAVYLCASSPRAVTYNEQFFGPGTRLTVL.